This is a list of T cell receptor beta chains from one sample in a study of CD4+ T cells in melanoma. TCRdb keeps only in-frame clones here, not all; method: immunoSEQ multiplex PCR. The sample yields 10,000 or so clones, 55% to 75% seen once. Sequenced sample: cells from a culture (not recorded whether cultured in vitro). These receptor sequences come from a human donor with melanoma. CDR3s include the opening cysteine and the closing phenylalanine or tryptophan. A D gene is named only where the DNA matches it firmly. Some rows mark clone size as missing; the rest say once, few, many or name a class of expanded clone.

v_gene	abundance	d_gene	j_gene	CDR3nt	CDR3aa
TRBV5-8	few	TRBD1	TRBJ1-2	TGTGCCAGCGGCGTGACAGGGCTCGACTATGGCTACACCTTC	CASGVTGLDYGYTF
TRBV5-1	NA	NA	TRBJ1-5	TGCGCCGCGAGAAATAGGGAGATCCCATATAGCAATCAGCCCCAGCATTTT	CAARNREIPYSNQPQHF
TRBV6-6	NA	TRBD1	TRBJ1-5	TGTGCCAGCATCAACAGGGGGGAGGGTCTCCAGCATTTT	CASINRGEGLQHF
TRBV4-2	NA	NA	TRBJ2-6	TGTGCCAGCAGCCAAAAGGGGACATCTGGGGCCAACGTCCTGACTTTC	CASSQKGTSGANVLTF
TRBV6-6	NA	TRBD1	TRBJ2-5	TGTGCCAGCACCTCGGACAGGAAGACCCAGTACTTC	CASTSDRKTQYF
TRBV29-1	once	TRBD1	TRBJ1-1	TGCAGCGTTAGACAGGGAGGTGAAGCTTTCTTT	CSVRQGGEAFF
TRBV2	NA	NA	TRBJ1-1	TGTGCCAGCAGTTCGACGGAGAACACTGAAGCTTTCTTT	CASSSTENTEAFF
TRBV10-3	NA	NA	TRBJ1-1	TGTGCCATCAGTATGCAGGGGAACACTGAAGCTTTCTTT	CAISMQGNTEAFF
TRBV6-5	few	NA	TRBJ2-7	TGTGCCAGCAGATACCATTACGAGCAGTACTTC	CASRYHYEQYF
TRBV5-1	once	TRBD1	TRBJ1-3	TGCGCCAGCAGCTTGTGGGGACAGGGAAACACCATATATTTT	CASSLWGQGNTIYF
TRBV30	NA	TRBD2	TRBJ2-1	TGTGCCTGGAGTGGAGGACTGGGACTAGCGGGACGGTTCTCCTACAATGAGCAGTTCTTC	CAWSGGLGLAGRFSYNEQFF
TRBV7-9	NA	TRBD1	TRBJ1-4	TGTGCCAGCAGCCCTCTCAGGGGGCGGAGTAATGAAAAACTGTTTTTT	CASSPLRGRSNEKLFF
TRBV11-2	NA	NA	TRBJ2-2	TGTGCCAGCAGCTTAGAAGTTCCGGTTACCGGGGAGCTGTTTTTT	CASSLEVPVTGELFF
TRBV5-1	NA	NA	TRBJ2-3	TGCGCCAGCAGCCTACGGCCGGGAGATACGCAGTATTTT	CASSLRPGDTQYF
TRBV6-5	NA	NA	TRBJ1-1	TGTGCCAGCAGTTACTCGGGGGAGGCTGAAGCTTTCTTT	CASSYSGEAEAFF
TRBV5-1	NA	NA	TRBJ2-7	TGCGCCAGCAGCTTGGACCTATACGAGCAGTACTTC	CASSLDLYEQYF
TRBV13	NA	NA	TRBJ2-7	TGTGCCAGCAGCTTAGCAGGAACGTACGAGCAGTACTTC	CASSLAGTYEQYF
TRBV19	NA	NA	TRBJ1-2	TGTGCCGGACCCCGCGGAGACCCTCGGAACTACACCTTC	CAGPRGDPRNYTF
TRBV30	NA	NA	TRBJ1-1	TGTGCCTGGAGTTACGCACAGGGTACTGAAGCTTTCTTT	CAWSYAQGTEAFF
TRBV2	NA	NA	TRBJ1-6	TGTGCCAGCAGTGAATCCGGGGGCTTGTATTCACCCCTCCACTTT	CASSESGGLYSPLHF
TRBV18	NA	TRBD1	TRBJ1-2	TGTGCCAGCTCACCAGGGACAGGGGGCTATGGCTACACCTTC	CASSPGTGGYGYTF
TRBV7-7	NA	TRBD1	TRBJ2-1	TGTGCTAGCAGCTTAAGGACAGGGAGCTCCTACAATGAGCAGTTCTTC	CASSLRTGSSYNEQFF
TRBV11-2	NA	NA	TRBJ2-1	TGTGCCAGCAGCTCCCTACTGCGCACTGAGCAGTTCTTC	CASSSLLRTEQFF
TRBV5-1	NA	NA	TRBJ2-1	TGCGCCAGCAGCTTGGACAGCCAGGGGTCGTTTGATGAGCAGTTCTTC	CASSLDSQGSFDEQFF
TRBV18	NA	NA	TRBJ1-5	TGTGCCAGCTCACAGGGCCTCAATCAGCCCCAGCATTTT	CASSQGLNQPQHF
TRBV4-1	NA	TRBD2	TRBJ2-1	TGCGCCAGCAGCCCCTGGGCAGGCGGGGGTATTAATGAGCAGTTCTTC	CASSPWAGGGINEQFF
TRBV6-1	once	TRBD1	TRBJ1-1	TGTGCCAGCAGCCCCGGGGACAGGGCCACTGAAGCTTTCTTT	CASSPGDRATEAFF
TRBV4-2	few	NA	TRBJ1-5	TGTGCCAGCAGCAAAGCCGGGTCTGAGAGTCAGCCCCAGCATTTT	CASSKAGSESQPQHF
TRBV7-2	NA	NA	TRBJ1-4	TGTGCCAGCAGCGACACTACCCCAGGGGTTGTAGGTGAAAAACTGTTTTTT	CASSDTTPGVVGEKLFF
TRBV7-9	few	NA	TRBJ1-5	TGTGCCAGCAGCTTTGGCGGGCCCCATCAGCCCCAGCATTTT	CASSFGGPHQPQHF
TRBV6-1	few	NA	TRBJ1-5	TGTGCCAGCAGTGAAGGAGGCGGGATGGGAGTTTTTCAGCCCCAGCATTTT	CASSEGGGMGVFQPQHF
TRBV19	NA	NA	TRBJ1-1	TGTGCCAGTAGTATAGATCGCGGTAAGTTGCGCCGTGAAGCTTTCTTT	CASSIDRGKLRREAFF
TRBV9	few	NA	TRBJ1-2	TGTGCCAGCAGCCCCCTCCGGGCTAACTATGGCTACACCTTC	CASSPLRANYGYTF
TRBV19	NA	NA	TRBJ1-5	TGTGCCAGTAGCGTTAACAGGGTTAGCAATCAGCCCCAGCATTTT	CASSVNRVSNQPQHF
TRBV7-6	few	TRBD1	TRBJ1-1	TGTGCCAGCAGCTCTCTCCGGGACAGGGACGCTTTCTTT	CASSSLRDRDAFF
TRBV7-8	NA	TRBD1	TRBJ1-2	TGTGCCAGCAGCCCCAAGGGGACAGGGGGTGATGGCTACACCTTC	CASSPKGTGGDGYTF
TRBV18	once	TRBD1	TRBJ2-2	TGTGCCAGCTCACGGGGACAGGAGGGCACCGGGGAGCTGTTTTTT	CASSRGQEGTGELFF
TRBV5-1	NA	TRBD2	TRBJ2-3	TGCGCCAGCAGCTCCCTAATTCTAGCGGTTAGCACAGATACGCAGTATTTT	CASSSLILAVSTDTQYF
TRBV5-4	NA	TRBD1	TRBJ1-2	TGTGCCAGCAGCCTAGGGGACAGGGAGGTAGGAGGCTACACCTTC	CASSLGDREVGGYTF
TRBV11-2	NA	NA	TRBJ2-6	TGTGCCAGCAGCTCCCAATCGGCTGGGGCCAACGTCCTGACTTTC	CASSSQSAGANVLTF
TRBV11-2	NA	NA	TRBJ2-7	TGTGCCAGCAGCTCGGACCTCTACGAGCAGTACTTC	CASSSDLYEQYF
TRBV4-2	NA	NA	TRBJ2-5	TGTGCCAGCAGCCAAGATGGGGGAACTAAAGAGACCCAGTACTTC	CASSQDGGTKETQYF
TRBV14	NA	NA	TRBJ1-1	TGTGCCAGCAGCCAACAAATGAACACTGAAGCTTTCTTT	CASSQQMNTEAFF
TRBV18	NA	TRBD1	TRBJ1-1	TGTGCCAGCTGGGGAGGACAGGTGAACACTGAAGCTTTCTTT	CASWGGQVNTEAFF
TRBV6-6	NA	NA	TRBJ1-1	TGTGCCAGCAGTGACCGGACAGAAATGAACACTGAAGCTTTCTTT	CASSDRTEMNTEAFF
TRBV6-5	NA	NA	TRBJ1-1	TGTGCCAGCATCGAGGCAGGAAGGCCCACTGAAGCTTTCTTT	CASIEAGRPTEAFF